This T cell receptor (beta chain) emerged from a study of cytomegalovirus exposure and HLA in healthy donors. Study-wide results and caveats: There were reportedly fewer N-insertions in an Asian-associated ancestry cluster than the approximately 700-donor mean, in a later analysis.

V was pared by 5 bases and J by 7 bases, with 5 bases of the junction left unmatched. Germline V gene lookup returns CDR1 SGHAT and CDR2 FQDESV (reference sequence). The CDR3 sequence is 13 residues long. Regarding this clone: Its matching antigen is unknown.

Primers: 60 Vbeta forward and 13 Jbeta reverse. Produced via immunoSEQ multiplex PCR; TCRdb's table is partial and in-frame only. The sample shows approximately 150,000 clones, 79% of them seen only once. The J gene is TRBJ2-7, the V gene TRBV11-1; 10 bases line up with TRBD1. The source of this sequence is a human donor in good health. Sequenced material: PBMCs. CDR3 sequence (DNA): TGTGCCAGCAGCCTAAGGACAGGGGGGGAGCAGTACTTC. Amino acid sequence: CASSLRTGGEQYF. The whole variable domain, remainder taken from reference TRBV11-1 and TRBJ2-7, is EAEVAQSPRYKITEKSQAVAFWCDPISGHATLYWYRQILGQGPELLVQFQDESVVDDSQLPKDRFSAERLKGVDSTLKIQPAELGDSAMYLCASSLRTGGEQYFGPGTRLTVT.